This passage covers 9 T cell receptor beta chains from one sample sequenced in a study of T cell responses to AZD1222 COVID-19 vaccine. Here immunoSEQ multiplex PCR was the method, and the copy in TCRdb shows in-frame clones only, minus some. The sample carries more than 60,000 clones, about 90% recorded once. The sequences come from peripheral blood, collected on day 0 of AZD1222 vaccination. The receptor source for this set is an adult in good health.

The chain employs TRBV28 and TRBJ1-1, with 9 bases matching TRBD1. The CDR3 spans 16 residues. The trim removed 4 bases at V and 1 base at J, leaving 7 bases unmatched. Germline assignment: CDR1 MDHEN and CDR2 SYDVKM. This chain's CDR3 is CASSYIGTGTNTEAFF. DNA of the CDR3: TGTGCCAGCAGTTATATCGGGACAGGGACGAACACTGAAGCTTTCTTT. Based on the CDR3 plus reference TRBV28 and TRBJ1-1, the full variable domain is DVKVTQSSRYLVKRTGEKVFLECVQDMDHENMFWYRQDPGLGLRLIYFSYDVKMKEKGDIPEGYSVSREKKERFSLILESASTNQTSMYLCASSYIGTGTNTEAFFGQGTRLTVV.

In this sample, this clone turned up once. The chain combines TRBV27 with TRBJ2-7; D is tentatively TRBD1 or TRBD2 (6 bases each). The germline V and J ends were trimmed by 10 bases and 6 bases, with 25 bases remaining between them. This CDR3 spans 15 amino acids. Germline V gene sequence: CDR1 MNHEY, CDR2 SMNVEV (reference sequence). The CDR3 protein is CATRVRGHTYSEQYF. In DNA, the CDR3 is TGTGCCACGCGAGTCCGGGGGCACACCTACTCCGAGCAGTACTTC.

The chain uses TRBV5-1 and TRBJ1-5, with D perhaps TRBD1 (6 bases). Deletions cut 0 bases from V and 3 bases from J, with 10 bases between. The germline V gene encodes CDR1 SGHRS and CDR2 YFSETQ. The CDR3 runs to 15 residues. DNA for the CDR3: TGCGCCAGCAGCTTGGACGGACAGAACAATCAGCCCCAGCATTTT. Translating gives CASSLDGQNNQPQHF. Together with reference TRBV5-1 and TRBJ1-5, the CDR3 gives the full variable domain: KAGVTQTPRYLIKTRGQQVTLSCSPISGHRSVSWYQQTPGQGLQFLFEYFSETQRNKGNFPGRFSGRQFSNSRSEMNVSTLELGDSALYLCASSLDGQNNQPQHFGDGTRLSIL.

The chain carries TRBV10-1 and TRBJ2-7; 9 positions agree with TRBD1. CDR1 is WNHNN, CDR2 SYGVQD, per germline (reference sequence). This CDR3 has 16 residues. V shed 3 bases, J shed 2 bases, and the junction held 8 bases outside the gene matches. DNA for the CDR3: TGCGCCAGCAGTGACTCGCAGGGGACAGGGCCCTACGAGCAGTACTTC. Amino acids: CASSDSQGTGPYEQYF.

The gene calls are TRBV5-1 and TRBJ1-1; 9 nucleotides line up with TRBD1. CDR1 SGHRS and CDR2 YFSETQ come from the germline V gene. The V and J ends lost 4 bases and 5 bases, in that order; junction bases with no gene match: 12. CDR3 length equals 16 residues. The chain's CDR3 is CASSPRDRVVGTEAFF. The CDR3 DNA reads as TGCGCCAGCAGCCCGCGGGACAGGGTAGTTGGGACTGAAGCTTTCTTT.

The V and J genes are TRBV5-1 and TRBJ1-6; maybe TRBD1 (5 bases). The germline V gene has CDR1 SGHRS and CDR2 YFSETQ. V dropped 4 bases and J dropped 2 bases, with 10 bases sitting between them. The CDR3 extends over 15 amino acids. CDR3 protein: CASSVGDPYNSPLHF. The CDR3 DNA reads TGCGCCAGCAGCGTGGGGGACCCCTATAATTCACCCCTCCACTTT.

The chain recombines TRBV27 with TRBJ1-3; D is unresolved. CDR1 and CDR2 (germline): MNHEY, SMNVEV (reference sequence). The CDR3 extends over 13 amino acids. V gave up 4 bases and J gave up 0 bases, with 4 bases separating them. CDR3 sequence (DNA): TGTGCCAGCAGTTGGGACTCTGGAAACACCATATATTTT. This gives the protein CASSWDSGNTIYF.

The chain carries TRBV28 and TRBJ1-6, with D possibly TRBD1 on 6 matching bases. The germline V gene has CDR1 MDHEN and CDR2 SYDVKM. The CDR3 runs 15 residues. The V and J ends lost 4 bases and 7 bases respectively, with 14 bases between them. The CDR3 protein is CASSWGGQRNSPLHF. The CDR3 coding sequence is TGTGCCAGCAGTTGGGGGGGGCAGAGAAATTCACCCCTCCACTTT.

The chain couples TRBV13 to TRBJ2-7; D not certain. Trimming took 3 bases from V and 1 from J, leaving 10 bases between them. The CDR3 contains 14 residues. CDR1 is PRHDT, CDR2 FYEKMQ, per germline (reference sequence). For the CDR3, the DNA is TGTGCCAGCAGCTTTAACCGGCCTTCCTACGAGCAGTACTTC. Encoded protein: CASSFNRPSYEQYF.